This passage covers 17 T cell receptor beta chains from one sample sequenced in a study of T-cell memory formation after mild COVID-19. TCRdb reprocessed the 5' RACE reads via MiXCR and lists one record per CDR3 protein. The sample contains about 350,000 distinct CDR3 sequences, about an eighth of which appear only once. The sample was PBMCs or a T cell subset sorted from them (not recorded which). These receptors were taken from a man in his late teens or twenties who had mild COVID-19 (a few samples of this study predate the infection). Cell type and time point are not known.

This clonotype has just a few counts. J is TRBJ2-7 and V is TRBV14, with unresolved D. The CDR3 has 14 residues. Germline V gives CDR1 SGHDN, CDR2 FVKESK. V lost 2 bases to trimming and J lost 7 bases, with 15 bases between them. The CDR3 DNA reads TGTGCCAGCAGCCAATTGGGGTCTACCTTGGAGCAGTACTTC. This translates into CASSQLGSTLEQYF.

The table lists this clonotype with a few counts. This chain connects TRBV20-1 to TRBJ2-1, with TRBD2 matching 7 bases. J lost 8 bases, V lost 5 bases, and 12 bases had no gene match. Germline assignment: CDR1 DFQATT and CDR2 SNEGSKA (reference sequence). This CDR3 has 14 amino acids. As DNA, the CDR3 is TGCAGTGCTTTGGGCTCGACTAGCCGCGATGAGCAGTTCTTC. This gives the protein CSALGSTSRDEQFF.

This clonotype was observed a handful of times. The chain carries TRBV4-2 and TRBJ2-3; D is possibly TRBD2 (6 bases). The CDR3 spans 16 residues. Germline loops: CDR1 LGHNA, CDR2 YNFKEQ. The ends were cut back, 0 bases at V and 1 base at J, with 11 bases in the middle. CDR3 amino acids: CASSQDLAGRTDTQYF. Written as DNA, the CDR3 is TGTGCCAGCAGCCAAGATCTGGCGGGGCGCACAGATACGCAGTATTTT.

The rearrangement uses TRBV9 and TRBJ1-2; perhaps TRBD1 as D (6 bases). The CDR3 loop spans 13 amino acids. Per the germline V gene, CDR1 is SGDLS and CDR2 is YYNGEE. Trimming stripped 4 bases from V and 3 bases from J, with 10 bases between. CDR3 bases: TGTGCCAGCAGCTCCACAGGGCACTATGGCTACACCTTC. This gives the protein CASSSTGHYGYTF.

CDR3 sequence reads: CASSTRTVQETQYF. The CDR3 coding sequence is TGTGCCAGCAGCACCCGGACAGTACAAGAGACCCAGTACTTC. The chain uses TRBV13 and TRBJ2-5; the D gene is possibly TRBD1 (6 bases). The CDR3 sequence is 14 residues long. V gave up 5 bases and J gave up 2 bases, with 12 bases separating them. Germline V gives CDR1 PRHDT, CDR2 FYEKMQ (reference sequence).

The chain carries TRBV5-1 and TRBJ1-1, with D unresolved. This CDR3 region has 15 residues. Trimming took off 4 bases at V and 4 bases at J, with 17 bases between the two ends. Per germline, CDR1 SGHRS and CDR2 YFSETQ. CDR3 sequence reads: CASSREGSWGTEAFF. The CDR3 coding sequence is TGCGCCAGCAGCCGGGAGGGATCGTGGGGCACTGAAGCTTTCTTT.

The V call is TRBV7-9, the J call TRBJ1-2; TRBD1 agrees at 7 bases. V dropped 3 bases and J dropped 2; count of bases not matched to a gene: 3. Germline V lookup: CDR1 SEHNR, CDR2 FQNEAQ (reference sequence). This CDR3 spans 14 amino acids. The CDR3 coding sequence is TGTGCCAGCAGCTTTGGACAGGTCAACTATGGCTACACCTTC. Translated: CASSFGQVNYGYTF.

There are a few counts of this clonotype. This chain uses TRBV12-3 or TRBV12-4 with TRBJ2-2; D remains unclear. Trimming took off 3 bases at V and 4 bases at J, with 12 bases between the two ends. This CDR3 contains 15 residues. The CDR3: CASSFSRMRTGELFF. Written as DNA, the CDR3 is TGTGCCAGCAGTTTTTCTAGGATGCGCACCGGGGAGCTGTTTTTT.

CDR3 sequence (DNA): TGTGCCAGCAGCTTCGGGGGGACAGGTTCGGATACGCAGTATTTT. Translation: CASSFGGTGSDTQYF. The chain links TRBV5-4 to TRBJ2-3; weak D call: TRBD1 (8 bases). The ends were cut back, 2 bases at V and 6 bases at J, with 16 bases in the middle. Looked up from germline, CDR1 is SGHNT and CDR2 is YYREEE (reference sequence). The CDR3 runs to 15 residues. The full variable domain, its missing parts supplied by reference TRBV5-4 and TRBJ2-3, is ETGVTQSPTHLIKTRGQQVTLRCSSQSGHNTVSWYQQALGQGPQFIFQYYREEENGRGNFPPRFSGLQFPNYSSELNVNALELDDSALYLCASSFGGTGSDTQYFGPGTRLTVL.

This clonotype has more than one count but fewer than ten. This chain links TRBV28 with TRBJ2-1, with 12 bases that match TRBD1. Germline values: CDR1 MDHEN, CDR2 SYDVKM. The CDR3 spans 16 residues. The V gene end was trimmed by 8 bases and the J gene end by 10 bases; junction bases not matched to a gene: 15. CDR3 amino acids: CASCSRGGQGAREQFF. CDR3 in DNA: TGTGCCAGCTGTTCTAGGGGGGGACAGGGGGCGAGGGAGCAGTTCTTC.

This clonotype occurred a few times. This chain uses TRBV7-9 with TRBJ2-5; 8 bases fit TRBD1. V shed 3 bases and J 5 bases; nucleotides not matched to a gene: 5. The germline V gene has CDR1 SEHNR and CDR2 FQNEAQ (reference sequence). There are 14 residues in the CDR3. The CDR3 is CASSFAGGDETQYF. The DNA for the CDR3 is TGTGCCAGCAGCTTCGCAGGGGGCGACGAGACCCAGTACTTC.

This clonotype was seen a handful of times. This CDR3 reads CSARAPRGATETQYF. The CDR3 nucleotides are TGCAGTGCTAGAGCCCCCAGGGGAGCGACGGAGACCCAGTACTTC. The chain links TRBV20-1 to TRBJ2-5, with D possibly TRBD1 on 6 matching bases. V shed 1 base and J shed 5 bases, with 17 bases lying between them. Germline V CDR1 and CDR2: DFQATT, SNEGSKA (reference sequence). The CDR3 length is 15 residues.

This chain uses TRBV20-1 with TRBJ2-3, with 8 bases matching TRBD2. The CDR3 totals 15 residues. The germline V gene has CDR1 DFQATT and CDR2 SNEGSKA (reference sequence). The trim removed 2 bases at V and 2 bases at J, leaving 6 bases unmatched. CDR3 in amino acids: CSARPRGGNTDTQYF. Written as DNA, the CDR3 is TGCAGTGCTAGACCTCGCGGGGGGAACACAGATACGCAGTATTTT.

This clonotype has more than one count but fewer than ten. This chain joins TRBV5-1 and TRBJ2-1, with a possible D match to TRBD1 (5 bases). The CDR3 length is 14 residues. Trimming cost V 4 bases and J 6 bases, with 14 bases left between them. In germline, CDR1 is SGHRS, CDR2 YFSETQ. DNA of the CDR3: TGCGCCAGCAGCCAGACAGTTGGGATCAATGAGCAGTTCTTC. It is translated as CASSQTVGINEQFF. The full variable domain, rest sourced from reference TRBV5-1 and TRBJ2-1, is KAGVTQTPRYLIKTRGQQVTLSCSPISGHRSVSWYQQTPGQGLQFLFEYFSETQRNKGNFPGRFSGRQFSNSRSEMNVSTLELGDSALYLCASSQTVGINEQFFGPGTRLTVL.

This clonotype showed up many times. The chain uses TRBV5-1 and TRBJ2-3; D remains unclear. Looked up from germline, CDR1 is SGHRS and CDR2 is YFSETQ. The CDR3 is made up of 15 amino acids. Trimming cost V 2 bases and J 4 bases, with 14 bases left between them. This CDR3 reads CASSFTPVGADTQYF. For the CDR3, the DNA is TGCGCCAGCAGCTTTACTCCAGTCGGAGCAGATACGCAGTATTTT.

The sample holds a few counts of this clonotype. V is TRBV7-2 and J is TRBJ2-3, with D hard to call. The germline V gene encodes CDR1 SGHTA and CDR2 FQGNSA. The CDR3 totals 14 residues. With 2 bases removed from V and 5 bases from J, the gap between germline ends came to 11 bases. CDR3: CASSLTHPGDTQYF. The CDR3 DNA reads TGTGCCAGCAGCTTAACCCATCCCGGAGATACGCAGTATTTT.

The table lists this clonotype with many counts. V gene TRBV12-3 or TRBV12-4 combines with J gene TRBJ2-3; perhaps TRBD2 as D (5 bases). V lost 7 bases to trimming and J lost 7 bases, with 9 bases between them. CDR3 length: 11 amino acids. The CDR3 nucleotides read TGTGCCAGCACCCACGGGAATACGCAGTATTTT. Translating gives CASTHGNTQYF.